Following are 19 T cell receptor beta chains from one sample sequenced in a study of shared clonotypes between healthy human individuals. The protocol was immunoSEQ multiplex PCR, while the TCRdb copy is restricted to in-frame clones and leaves out a portion. The data hold some 1,400,000 clones, with more than 95% observed a single time. The source material was naive CD4+ T cells sorted from blood. Specified subset: CD45RA+ positively selected. The receptors derive from a man aged 25-40 years in good health.

The chain couples TRBV9 to TRBJ1-2; D is unclear. The ends were cut back, 7 bases at V and 7 bases at J, with 29 bases in the middle. Germline CDR1 and CDR2: SGDLS and YYNGEE. There are 17 residues in the CDR3. The CDR3 protein is CASPRTTSHAVFGGYTF. The CDR3 region has the DNA TGTGCCAGCCCTAGAACCACCTCTCACGCGGTCTTCGGTGGCTACACCTTC.

V is TRBV10-1 and J is TRBJ2-1; 8 bases match TRBD1. In germline, CDR1 is WNHNN, CDR2 SYGVQD (reference sequence). With V trimmed by 2 bases and J by 4 bases, 13 bases remained unmatched. The CDR3 has 18 residues. CDR3 in amino acids: CASSEGTGPDPSYNEQFF. The CDR3 nucleotides are TGCGCCAGCAGTGAGGGGACAGGCCCCGATCCTTCGTACAATGAGCAGTTCTTC.

The gene calls are TRBV28 and TRBJ2-4, with a tentative D call TRBD2 (6 bases). Trimming cost V 6 bases and J 1 base, with 10 bases left between them. The CDR3 extends over 14 amino acids. Germline lookup yields CDR1 MDHEN and CDR2 SYDVKM. In DNA form, the CDR3 reads TGTGCCAGCAGACCCGGGAGCGCCAAAAACATTCAGTACTTC. Its translation: CASRPGSAKNIQYF.

The chain joins TRBV5-1 to TRBJ2-1; 7 nucleotides agree with TRBD2. Germline V gene sequence: CDR1 SGHRS, CDR2 YFSETQ. The length of the CDR3 is 15 residues. The trim removed 3 bases at V and 6 bases at J, leaving 9 bases unmatched. CDR3 in DNA: TGCGCCAGCAGCTCCCTTGCGGGAGTGGGCAATGAGCAGTTCTTC. Its translation: CASSSLAGVGNEQFF. The complete variable domain, with remaining parts taken from reference TRBV5-1 and TRBJ2-1, reads KAGVTQTPRYLIKTRGQQVTLSCSPISGHRSVSWYQQTPGQGLQFLFEYFSETQRNKGNFPGRFSGRQFSNSRSEMNVSTLELGDSALYLCASSSLAGVGNEQFFGPGTRLTVL.

This chain's CDR3 is CASSQKGLASNEQFF. The DNA of the CDR3 is TGTGCCAGTAGCCAGAAGGGACTAGCTTCCAATGAGCAGTTCTTC. The chain uses TRBV19 and TRBJ2-1, with TRBD2 identical over 9 bases. CDR1 and CDR2 from the germline V gene are LNHDA and SQIVND (reference sequence). The CDR3 is 15 amino acids. V lost 6 bases, J lost 6 bases, and 9 bases stayed unmatched. Combining the CDR3 with reference TRBV19 and TRBJ2-1 gives the whole variable domain DGGITQSPKYLFRKEGQNVTLSCEQNLNHDAMYWYRQDPGQGLRLIYYSQIVNDFQKGDIAEGYSVSREKKESFPLTVTSAQKNPTAFYLCASSQKGLASNEQFFGPGTRLTVL.

This chain's CDR3 is CAIGGTGEAGELFF. CDR3 DNA: TGTGCCATCGGGGGGACAGGGGAAGCCGGGGAGCTGTTTTTT. The genes are TRBV10-3 and TRBJ2-2; 10 bases match TRBD1. The CDR3 consists of 14 residues. Germline V CDR1 and CDR2: ENHRY, SYGVKD. V lost 8 bases and J lost 6; bases outside the gene matches: 6.

In DNA form, the CDR3 reads TGTGCCAGCAGCTTCAGACTAGCGGGATTACAAGAGACCCAGTACTTC. As protein: CASSFRLAGLQETQYF. The chain uses TRBV11-2 and TRBJ2-5; TRBD2 agrees at 11 bases. CDR3 length equals 16 residues. V lost 3 bases to trimming and J lost 2 bases; unmatched junction nucleotides: 5. CDR1 SGHAT and CDR2 FQNNGV come from the germline V gene.

The chain couples TRBV5-8 to TRBJ2-7, with D perhaps matching TRBD1 (8 bases). The CDR3 contains 15 residues. V was shortened by 0 bases and J by 0 bases, with 10 bases between the two germline ends. Germline V gives CDR1 SGHTS, CDR2 YDEGEE. This CDR3 is CASSLDRGGSYEQYF. CDR3 in DNA: TGTGCCAGCAGCTTGGACAGGGGGGGCTCCTACGAGCAGTACTTC.

V is TRBV5-6 and J is TRBJ2-7; D is perhaps TRBD2 (5 bases). Deletions cut 3 bases from V and 0 bases from J, with 13 bases between. Germline CDR1 and CDR2: SGHDT and YYEEEE. The CDR3 runs to 15 residues. CDR3 sequence (DNA): TGTGCCAGCAGCTGGCTAAGCGGAGACTCCTACGAGCAGTACTTC. It translates to CASSWLSGDSYEQYF.

V gene TRBV5-1 combines with J gene TRBJ2-1, with D perhaps TRBD1 (6 bases). V lost 4 bases and J lost 8, with 10 bases in between. This CDR3 spans 12 amino acids. Looked up from germline, CDR1 is SGHRS and CDR2 is YFSETQ. The CDR3 protein is CASSTNRDEQFF. CDR3 sequence (DNA): TGCGCCAGCAGCACCAACAGGGATGAGCAGTTCTTC. The variable domain in full, with the rest retrieved from reference TRBV5-1 and TRBJ2-1, is KAGVTQTPRYLIKTRGQQVTLSCSPISGHRSVSWYQQTPGQGLQFLFEYFSETQRNKGNFPGRFSGRQFSNSRSEMNVSTLELGDSALYLCASSTNRDEQFFGPGTRLTVL.

The V and J genes are TRBV5-4 and TRBJ1-2; D is ambiguous. From germline, CDR1 is SGHNT and CDR2 YYREEE (reference sequence). CDR3 length: 13 residues. The ends were cut back, 6 bases at V and 1 base at J, with 10 bases in the middle. The CDR3 is CASTSPGNYGYTF. The CDR3 DNA follows: TGTGCCAGCACCTCACCGGGTAACTATGGCTACACCTTC. The full variable domain, completed using reference TRBV5-4 and TRBJ1-2, is ETGVTQSPTHLIKTRGQQVTLRCSSQSGHNTVSWYQQALGQGPQFIFQYYREEENGRGNFPPRFSGLQFPNYSSELNVNALELDDSALYLCASTSPGNYGYTFGSGTRLTVV.

The rearrangement links TRBV28 to TRBJ1-1; no firm D call. The length of the CDR3 is 13 residues. V gave up 0 bases and J gave up 8 bases, with 10 bases separating them. Germline V gene lookup returns CDR1 MDHEN and CDR2 SYDVKM. The CDR3 DNA reads TGTGCCAGCAGTTTATGGGCCTTGTCGGAAGCTTTCTTT. It specifies CASSLWALSEAFF. Looking up the rest from reference TRBV28 and TRBJ1-1 gives the full variable domain: DVKVTQSSRYLVKRTGEKVFLECVQDMDHENMFWYRQDPGLGLRLIYFSYDVKMKEKGDIPEGYSVSREKKERFSLILESASTNQTSMYLCASSLWALSEAFFGQGTRLTVV.

This clone was counted a single time. J is TRBJ1-4 and V is TRBV5-4, with D possibly matching TRBD1 (5 bases). The V and J ends lost 3 bases and 0 bases respectively, with 15 bases between them. The CDR3 is 17 amino acids. CDR1 is SGHNT, CDR2 YYREEE, per germline (reference sequence). The CDR3 DNA is TGTGCCAGCAGCTCAAAAGACAGATCTGCAACTAATGAAAAACTGTTTTTT. Its translation: CASSSKDRSATNEKLFF.

The chain employs TRBV7-8 and TRBJ1-1, with D possibly matching TRBD1 (5 bases). This CDR3 is built from 13 residues. CDR1 is SGHVS and CDR2 is FQNEAQ in the germline V gene. The V end was cut by 6 bases, the J end by 2 bases, with 10 bases between. For the CDR3, the DNA is TGTGCCAGCAGTCGGGGGGGTAACACTGAAGCTTTCTTT. Translating gives CASSRGGNTEAFF.

The chain has TRBV5-4 and TRBJ2-2, with D tentatively TRBD1 or TRBD2 (5 bases each). The CDR3 extends over 16 amino acids. Trimming took off 0 bases at V and 7 bases at J, with 16 bases between the two ends. Looked up from germline, CDR1 is SGHNT and CDR2 is YYREEE (reference sequence). This chain's CDR3 is CASSLAWQGVGGELFF. DNA for the CDR3: TGTGCCAGCAGCTTGGCCTGGCAGGGAGTTGGCGGGGAGCTGTTTTTT. Looking up the rest from reference TRBV5-4 and TRBJ2-2 gives the full variable domain: ETGVTQSPTHLIKTRGQQVTLRCSSQSGHNTVSWYQQALGQGPQFIFQYYREEENGRGNFPPRFSGLQFPNYSSELNVNALELDDSALYLCASSLAWQGVGGELFFGEGSRLTVL.

The chain carries TRBV28 and TRBJ2-7; 9 bases map to TRBD1. The J segment lost 4 bases and the V segment lost 8 bases, leaving 6 bases of the junction unmatched. Germline loops: CDR1 MDHEN, CDR2 SYDVKM. CDR3 length: 13 amino acids. The CDR3 nucleotides read TGTGCCAGCGCTCCGGGACAGGGTTACGAGCAGTACTTC. Its translation is CASAPGQGYEQYF. The variable domain in full, with the rest retrieved from reference TRBV28 and TRBJ2-7, is DVKVTQSSRYLVKRTGEKVFLECVQDMDHENMFWYRQDPGLGLRLIYFSYDVKMKEKGDIPEGYSVSREKKERFSLILESASTNQTSMYLCASAPGQGYEQYFGPGTRLTVT.

This chain links TRBV7-6 with TRBJ2-5; 8 bases are shared with TRBD2. The CDR3 runs to 15 residues. CDR1 is SGHVS, CDR2 FNYEAQ, per germline. The ends lost 2 bases at V and 8 bases at J; junction bases unmatched: 10. CDR3 nucleotides: TGTGCCAGCAGCTTAAGGGGCGGGAGGACTCATACCCAGTACTTC. Translated, it gives CASSLRGGRTHTQYF.

The chain is built from TRBV7-9 and TRBJ2-7, with 15 bases lining up with TRBD2. V gave up 5 bases and J gave up 0 bases; unmatched junction bases: 8. The CDR3 spans 18 residues. CDR1 is SEHNR and CDR2 is FQNEAQ in the germline V gene (reference sequence). CDR3 sequence (DNA): TGTGCCAGCAGCCAAGGACTAGCGGGAGGGCCCTCCTCCTACGAGCAGTACTTC. Encoded protein: CASSQGLAGGPSSYEQYF.

The chain links TRBV7-3 to TRBJ2-1, with a weak D call TRBD2 (5 bases). From germline, CDR1 is SGHTA and CDR2 FQGTGA. This CDR3 contains 15 residues. Trimming took off 3 bases at V and 5 bases at J, with 14 bases between the two ends. This CDR3 reads CASSFGIGDHNEQFF. CDR3 sequence (DNA): TGTGCCAGCAGCTTCGGGATTGGGGATCACAATGAGCAGTTCTTC.